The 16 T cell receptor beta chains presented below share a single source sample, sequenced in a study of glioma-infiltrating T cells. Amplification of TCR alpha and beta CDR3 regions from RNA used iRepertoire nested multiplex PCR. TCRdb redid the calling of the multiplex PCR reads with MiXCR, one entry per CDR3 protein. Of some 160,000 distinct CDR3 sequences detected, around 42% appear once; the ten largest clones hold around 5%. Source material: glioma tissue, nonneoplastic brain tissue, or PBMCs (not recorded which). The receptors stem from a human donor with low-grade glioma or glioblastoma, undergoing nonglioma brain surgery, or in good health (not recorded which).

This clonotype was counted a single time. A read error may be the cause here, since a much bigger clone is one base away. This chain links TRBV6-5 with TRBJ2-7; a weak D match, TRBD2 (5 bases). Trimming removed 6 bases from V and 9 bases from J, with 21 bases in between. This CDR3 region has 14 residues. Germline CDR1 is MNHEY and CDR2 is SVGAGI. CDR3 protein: CASSHGEPLLPQYF. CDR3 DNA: TGTGCCAGCAGCCACGGGGAACCCCTTCTACCGCAGTACTTC.

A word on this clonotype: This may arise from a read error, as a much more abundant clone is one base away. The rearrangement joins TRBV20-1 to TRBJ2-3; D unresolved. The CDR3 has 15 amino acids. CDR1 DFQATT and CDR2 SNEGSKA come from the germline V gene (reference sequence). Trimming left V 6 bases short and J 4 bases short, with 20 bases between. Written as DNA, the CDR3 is TGCAGTGCGCTAACGGTGGATTTTCGGGCAGATACGCAGTATTTT. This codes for CSALTVDFRADTQYF.

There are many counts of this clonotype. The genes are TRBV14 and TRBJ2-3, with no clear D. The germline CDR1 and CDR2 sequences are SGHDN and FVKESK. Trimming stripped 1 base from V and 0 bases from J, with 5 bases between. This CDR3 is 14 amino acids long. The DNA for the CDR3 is TGTGCCAGCAGCCAAGGCGGAAGCACAGATACGCAGTATTTT. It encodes CASSQGGSTDTQYF.

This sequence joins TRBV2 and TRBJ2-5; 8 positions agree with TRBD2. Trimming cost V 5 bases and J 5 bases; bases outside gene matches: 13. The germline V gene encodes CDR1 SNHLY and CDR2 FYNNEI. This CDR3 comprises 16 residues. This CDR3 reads CASSIGVAGIEETQYF. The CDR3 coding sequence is TGTGCCAGCAGTATCGGGGTAGCGGGAATCGAGGAGACCCAGTACTTC.

The CDR3 nucleotides are TGTGCCAGCAGCCGGGGACAGCCCCAGCATTTT. Residues: CASSRGQPQHF. The rearrangement uses TRBV7-2 and TRBJ1-5; D remains unclear. Germline V gives CDR1 SGHTA, CDR2 FQGNSA. V shed 5 bases and J shed 7 bases, with 6 bases lying between them. The CDR3 is made up of 11 amino acids.

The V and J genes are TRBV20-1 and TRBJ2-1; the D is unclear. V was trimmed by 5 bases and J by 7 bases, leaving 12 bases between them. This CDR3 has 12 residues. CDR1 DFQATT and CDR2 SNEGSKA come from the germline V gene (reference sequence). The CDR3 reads CSAVEQENEQFF. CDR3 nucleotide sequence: TGCAGTGCTGTCGAACAAGAGAATGAGCAGTTCTTC.

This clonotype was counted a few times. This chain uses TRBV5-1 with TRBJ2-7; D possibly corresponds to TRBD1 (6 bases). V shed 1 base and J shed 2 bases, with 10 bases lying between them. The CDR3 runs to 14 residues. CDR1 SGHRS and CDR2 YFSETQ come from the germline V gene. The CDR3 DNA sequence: TGCGCCAGCAGCTTGTTGGGACATACCTACGAGCAGTACTTC. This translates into CASSLLGHTYEQYF. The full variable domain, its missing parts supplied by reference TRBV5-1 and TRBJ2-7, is KAGVTQTPRYLIKTRGQQVTLSCSPISGHRSVSWYQQTPGQGLQFLFEYFSETQRNKGNFPGRFSGRQFSNSRSEMNVSTLELGDSALYLCASSLLGHTYEQYFGPGTRLTVT.

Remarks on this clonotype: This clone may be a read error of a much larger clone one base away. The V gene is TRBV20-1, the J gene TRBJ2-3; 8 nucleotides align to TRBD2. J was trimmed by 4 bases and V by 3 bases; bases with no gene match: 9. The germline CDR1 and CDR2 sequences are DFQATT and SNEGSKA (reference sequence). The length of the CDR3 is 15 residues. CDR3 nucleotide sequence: TGCAGTGCTAGTAGCAGACTAGCGTCGGCAGATACGCAGTATTTT. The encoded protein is CSASSRLASADTQYF.

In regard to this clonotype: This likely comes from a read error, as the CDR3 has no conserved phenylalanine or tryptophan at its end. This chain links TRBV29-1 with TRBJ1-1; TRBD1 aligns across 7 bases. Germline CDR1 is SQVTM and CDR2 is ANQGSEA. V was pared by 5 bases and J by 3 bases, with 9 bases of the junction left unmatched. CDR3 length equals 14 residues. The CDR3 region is CSVQGGRPYTEAFC. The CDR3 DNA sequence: TGCAGCGTTCAGGGGGGCAGGCCCTACACTGAAGCTTTCTGT.

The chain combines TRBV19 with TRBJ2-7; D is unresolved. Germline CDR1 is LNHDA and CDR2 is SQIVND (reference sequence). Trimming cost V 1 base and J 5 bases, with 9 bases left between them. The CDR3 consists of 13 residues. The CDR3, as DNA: TGTGCCAGTAGTATAGGACTGATCGACGAGCAGTACTTC. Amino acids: CASSIGLIDEQYF.

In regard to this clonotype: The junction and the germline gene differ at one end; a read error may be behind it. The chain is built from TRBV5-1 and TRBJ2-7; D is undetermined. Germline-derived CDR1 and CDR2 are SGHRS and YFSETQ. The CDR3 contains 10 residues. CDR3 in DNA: TGCGCCAGCAGCTTGGCGGAGCAGTGCTTC. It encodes CASSLAEQCF.

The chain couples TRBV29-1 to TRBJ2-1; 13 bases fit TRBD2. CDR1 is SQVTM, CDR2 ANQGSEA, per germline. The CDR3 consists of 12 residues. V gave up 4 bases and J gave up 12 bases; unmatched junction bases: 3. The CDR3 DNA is TGCAGCGTTGGACTAGCGGGAGGAGCGCAGTTCTTC. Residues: CSVGLAGGAQFF.

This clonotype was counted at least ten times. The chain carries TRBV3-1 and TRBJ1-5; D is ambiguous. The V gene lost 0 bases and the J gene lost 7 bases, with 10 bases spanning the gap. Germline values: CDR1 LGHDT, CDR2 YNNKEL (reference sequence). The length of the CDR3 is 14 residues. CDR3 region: CASSQELGWQPQHF. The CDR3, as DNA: TGTGCCAGCAGCCAAGAACTAGGTTGGCAGCCCCAGCATTTT.

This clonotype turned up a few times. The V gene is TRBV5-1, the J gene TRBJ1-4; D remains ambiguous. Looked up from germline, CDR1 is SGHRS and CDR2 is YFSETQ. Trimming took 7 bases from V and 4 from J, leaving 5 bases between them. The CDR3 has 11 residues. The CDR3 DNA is TGCGCCAGCCCACTTAATGAAAAACTGTTTTTT. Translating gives CASPLNEKLFF.

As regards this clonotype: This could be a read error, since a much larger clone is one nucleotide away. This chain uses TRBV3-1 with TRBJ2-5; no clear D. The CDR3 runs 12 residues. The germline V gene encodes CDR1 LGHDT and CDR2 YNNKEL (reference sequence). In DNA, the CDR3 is TGTGCCAGCAGCCAATACGAAGAGACCAAGTACTTC. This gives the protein CASSQYEETKYF.

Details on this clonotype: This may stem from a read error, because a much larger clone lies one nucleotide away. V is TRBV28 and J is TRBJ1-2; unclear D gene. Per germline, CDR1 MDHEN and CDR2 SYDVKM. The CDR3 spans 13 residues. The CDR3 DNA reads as TGTACCAGCAGTATGACGTTCGCGGGGGGCTACACCTTC. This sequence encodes CTSSMTFAGGYTF.